Reported below is one T cell receptor beta chain. These data originate in a study of blood T cell repertoires in COVID-19. Profiling relied on immunoSEQ multiplex PCR, and the TCRdb table lists in-frame clones only, not all of them. The repertoire holds 200,000 to 300,000 clones, with around 81% as singletons. The CDR3 is 12 amino acids. V lost 8 bases, J lost 3 bases, and 11 bases lay in between. Germline V gene lookup returns CDR1 SNHLY and CDR2 FYNNEI. The TCR originated in a woman of 80 years or more with COVID-19, enrolled during active disease. The sample taken for sequencing was peripheral blood. The chain carries TRBV2 and TRBJ2-7; tentatively, D is TRBD2 (6 bases). This CDR3 reads CASGGEVYEQYF. CDR3 bases: TGTGCCAGCGGTGGGGAGGTCTACGAGCAGTACTTC.